Following are 6 T cell receptor beta chains from one sample sequenced in a study of OX40 agonist ivuxolimab in advanced cancers. The method was the immunoSEQ multiplex PCR assay. TCRdb carries this immuneACCESS record with in-frame sequences only. Its versions omit some clonotypes, under half of them owing to an unresolved V gene in the studies checked, with the rest unexplained. The sample table contains over 80,000 clones; only one count was recorded for 85% to 90% of them. Around 5.5% of the sample is taken by the ten largest. The specimen comprised CD4+ or CD8+ T cells sorted from blood, sampled in a trial of the OX40 agonist ivuxolimab. The receptor set was obtained from an adult with an advanced solid tumor such as melanoma, head and neck, liver or kidney cancer.

The chain is built from TRBV7-9 and TRBJ1-3; D may be TRBD1 (6 bases). From germline, CDR1 is SEHNR and CDR2 FQNEAQ (reference sequence). Trimming removed 3 bases at V and 1 base at J, with 7 bases between. CDR3 length equals 14 residues. CDR3 region: CASSFQGSGNTIYF. CDR3 nucleotide sequence: TGTGCCAGCAGCTTCCAGGGGTCTGGAAACACCATATATTTT. Full variable domain (remainder filled in from reference TRBV7-9 and TRBJ1-3): DTGVSQNPRHKITKRGQNVTFRCDPISEHNRLYWYRQTLGQGPEFLTYFQNEAQLEKSRLLSDRFSAERPKGSFSTLEIQRTEQGDSAMYLCASSFQGSGNTIYFGEGSWLTVV.

This chain joins TRBV2 and TRBJ2-7, with D tentatively TRBD2 (6 bases). Deletions cut 5 bases from V and 5 bases from J, with 10 bases between. CDR1 SNHLY and CDR2 FYNNEI come from the germline V gene. The CDR3 sequence is 12 residues long. CDR3 DNA sequence: TGTGCCAGCAGTTCACCGGGGGACGAGCAGTACTTC. Amino acid sequence: CASSSPGDEQYF.

The chain has TRBV2 and TRBJ1-5, with 7 bases lining up with TRBD1. Germline V gene sequence: CDR1 SNHLY, CDR2 FYNNEI. V gave up 3 bases and J gave up 1 base; unmatched junction bases: 3. The CDR3 totals 15 residues. The CDR3 sequence: CASSDRGWSNQPQHF. Written as DNA, the CDR3 is TGTGCCAGCAGTGACAGGGGGTGGAGCAATCAGCCCCAGCATTTT.

The V and J genes are TRBV15 and TRBJ2-2; either TRBD1 or TRBD2 may supply D (5 bases each). This CDR3 has 16 residues. Germline lookup yields CDR1 LNHNV and CDR2 YYDKDF (reference sequence). Trimming took 1 base from V and 2 from J, leaving 11 bases between them. The CDR3 bases are TGTGCCACCAGCAGAGTGGGACGGCTCAACACCGGGGAGCTGTTTTTT. Its protein is CATSRVGRLNTGELFF.

This clone was seen once. With a much larger clone just one base away, this may be a read error. The chain combines TRBV7-6 with TRBJ1-1; 7 nucleotides align to TRBD1. This CDR3 is built from 13 residues. The germline V gene encodes CDR1 SGHVS and CDR2 FNYEAQ. V lost 0 bases, J lost 7 bases, and 2 bases stayed unmatched. CDR3 region: CASSLAGDSEAFF. The CDR3, as DNA: TGTGCCAGCAGCTTAGCGGGGGACAGTGAAGCTTTCTTT.

J is TRBJ2-1 and V is TRBV5-1, with D hard to call. The ends were cut back, 2 bases at V and 2 bases at J, with 11 bases in the middle. The CDR3 totals 15 residues. CDR1 is SGHRS and CDR2 is YFSETQ in the germline V gene. In DNA, the CDR3 is TGCGCCAGCAGCTTTCAAGGTGCAGCCTACAATGAGCAGTTCTTC. Translated: CASSFQGAAYNEQFF.